A selection of T cell receptor beta chains follows, all from one sample in a study of read filtering for tumor transcriptome and immune sequencing. One entry per CDR3 protein results from TCRdb running MiXCR on the reads. The table has 60,000 to 75,000 distinct CDR3 sequences, approximately 18% seen once. What was sequenced was a population of CD138-negative cells sorted from bone marrow. These receptors came from a donor at least 40 years old with multiple myeloma. Both conserved end residues are part of each CDR3. The D gene is left open where the match is weak. Where a row states a size, it is once, few, many or the class of an expanded clone; other rows omit it.

V,J,size,D,CDR3,DNA
TRBV7-9,TRBJ2-1,many,TRBD2,CASSLKTSGGSYNEQFF,TGTGCCAGCAGCTTAAAAACTAGCGGGGGATCCTACAATGAGCAGTTCTTC
TRBV2,TRBJ2-7,.,TRBD2,CASSERGGPYEQYF,TGTGCCAGCAGTGAGCGGGGGGGCCCCTACGAGCAGTACTTC
TRBV29-1,TRBJ2-1,.,.,CSFDTPTYNEQFF,TGCAGCTTTGATACGCCCACCTACAATGAACAGTTCTTC
TRBV20-1,TRBJ2-7,many,.,CSARASYEQYF,TGCAGTGCTAGGGCCTCCTACGAGCAGTACTTC
TRBV29-1,TRBJ2-1,many,TRBD2,CSVSTSAYNEQFF,TGCAGCGTCTCGACTAGCGCTTACAATGAGCAGTTCTTC
TRBV4-1,TRBJ2-2,many,.,CASSLSANTGELFF,TGCGCCAGCAGCCTTAGCGCTAACACCGGGGAGCTGTTTTTT
TRBV7-2,TRBJ2-1,once,.,CASSSGWLTGDNEQFF,TGTGCCAGCAGCTCAGGCTGGCTAACGGGGGACAATGAGCAGTTCTTC
TRBV9,TRBJ2-2,many,TRBD2,CASSSRLAETNTGELFF,TGTGCCAGCAGCTCCCGACTAGCGGAGACGAACACCGGGGAGCTGTTTTTT
TRBV20-1,TRBJ2-1,many,.,CSARVGLAYNEQFF,TGCAGTGCTAGAGTAGGGCTAGCATACAATGAGCAGTTCTTC
TRBV20-1,TRBJ1-4,many,.,CSVRGATNEKLFF,TGCAGTGTTCGAGGGGCAACTAATGAAAAACTGTTTTTT
TRBV20-1,TRBJ2-1,many,TRBD2,CSAPSQPLAGVQQFF,TGCAGTGCTCCAAGTCAGCCACTAGCGGGAGTCCAGCAGTTCTTC
TRBV7-8,TRBJ2-5,many,TRBD2,CASSWSSSGRGETQYF,TGTGCCAGCAGCTGGTCCTCTAGCGGGAGGGGAGAGACCCAGTACTTC
TRBV6-6,TRBJ2-6,many,.,CASRGGQLPSGANVLTF,TGTGCCAGCAGGGGGGGACAGCTCCCCTCTGGGGCCAACGTCCTGACTTTC
TRBV6-2/TRBV6-3,TRBJ2-1,many,.,CASRLGTTPYNEQFF,TGTGCCAGCAGGTTAGGGACCACACCTTACAATGAGCAGTTCTTC
TRBV19,TRBJ1-5,.,.,CASSIGRAGPFQPQHF,TGTGCCAGTAGTATTGGTCGTGCGGGGCCGTTTCAGCCCCAGCATTTT
TRBV20-1,TRBJ2-5,many,TRBD2,CSVEGRGSGGTTQYF,TGCAGTGTAGAGGGGCGAGGTAGCGGGGGGACGACCCAGTACTTC
TRBV2,TRBJ2-2,many,.,CASRERRENTGELFF,TGTGCCAGCAGGGAGAGAAGGGAGAACACCGGGGAGCTGTTTTTT
TRBV6-5,TRBJ2-7,many,TRBD2,CASSTGLAGEQYF,TGTGCCAGCAGTACCGGACTAGCGGGTGAGCAGTACTTC
TRBV6-6,TRBJ2-1,many,.,CASSYRDEQFF,TGTGCCAGCAGTTACAGGGATGAGCAGTTCTTC
TRBV29-1,TRBJ1-3,few,.,CSVDSGNTIYF,TGCAGCGTTGACTCCGGAAACACCATATATTTT
TRBV27,TRBJ2-1,many,.,CASSFGVGNEQFF,TGTGCCAGCAGTTTCGGGGTGGGCAATGAGCAGTTCTTC
TRBV6-5,TRBJ1-4,many,.,CASSRRRTNEKLFF,TGTGCCAGCAGTCGACGCCGAACTAATGAAAAACTGTTTTTT
TRBV6-2/TRBV6-3,TRBJ1-1,many,TRBD1,CASSSGGGAFF,TGTGCCAGCAGTTCAGGGGGGGGAGCTTTCTTT
TRBV20-1,TRBJ2-7,many,TRBD1,CSAVATLGNRGSYEQYF,TGCAGTGCCGTTGCGACCCTCGGGAACAGGGGTTCCTACGAGCAGTACTTC
TRBV7-2,TRBJ1-1,many,.,CASTPFMNTEAFF,TGTGCCAGCACCCCGTTTATGAACACTGAAGCTTTCTTT
TRBV5-1,TRBJ2-3,many,TRBD2,CASSLALAGVESDTQYF,TGCGCCAGCAGCTTGGCCCTGGCGGGAGTGGAATCAGATACGCAGTATTTT
TRBV20-1,TRBJ2-7,.,.,CSASGASSYEQHF,TGCAGTGCTAGTGGAGCGTCTTCCTACGAGCAGCACTTC
TRBV11-1,TRBJ1-5,many,TRBD1,CASSLGTGSNQPQHF,TGTGCCAGCAGCTTGGGGACAGGGTCCAATCAGCCCCAGCATTTT
TRBV5-1,TRBJ2-1,many,.,CASSLVPGPGLENEQFF,TGCGCCAGCAGCTTGGTCCCGGGTCCCGGACTGGAGAATGAGCAGTTCTTC
TRBV9,TRBJ2-7,many,TRBD2,CASSVVPSGGFYEQYF,TGTGCCAGCAGCGTAGTGCCTAGCGGGGGGTTCTACGAGCAGTACTTC
TRBV7-8,TRBJ2-5,many,.,CASIRSSILKETQYF,TGTGCCAGCATCCGATCGTCCATCCTAAAGGAGACCCAGTACTTC
TRBV15,TRBJ2-2,many,.,CATSRDRQEGELTGELFF,TGTGCCACCAGCAGAGATCGGCAAGAGGGAGAGCTCACCGGGGAGCTGTTTTTT
TRBV18,TRBJ1-2,few,TRBD1,CASSPPGQQYGYTF,TGTGCCAGCTCACCACCGGGACAGCAGTATGGCTACACCTTC
TRBV12-3/TRBV12-4,TRBJ2-1,.,TRBD1,CASSPQGYYIEQFF,TGCGCCAGCAGTCCACAGGGGTACTACATTGAGCAGTTCTTC
TRBV29-1,TRBJ1-3,few,TRBD1,CSAETGASGNTIYF,TGCAGCGCCGAAACAGGGGCCTCTGGAAACACCATATATTTT
TRBV7-3,TRBJ1-6,many,TRBD1,CASSITGGSNSPLHF,TGTGCCAGCAGCATTACAGGGGGCAGTAATTCACCCCTCCACTTT
TRBV6-1,TRBJ2-1,many,.,CASSYLLGNEQFF,TGTGCCAGCAGCTACCTACTGGGAAATGAGCAGTTCTTC
TRBV6-5,TRBJ2-7,.,.,CASSYSPGTSSYEQYF,TGTGCCAGCAGTTACTCGCCAGGGACCTCGTCCTACGAGCAGTACTTC
TRBV20-1,TRBJ1-3,.,.,CSAQQRSGNTIYF,TGCAGTGCTCAACAGAGATCTGGAAACACCATATATTTT
TRBV5-4,TRBJ2-5,.,.,CASSLDYREETQYF,TGTGCCAGCAGCTTGGATTACAGGGAAGAGACCCAGTACTTC
TRBV29-1,TRBJ1-1,many,.,CSAYREGTEAFF,TGCAGCGCCTACAGGGAGGGCACTGAAGCTTTCTTT
TRBV7-2,TRBJ2-1,medium-sized,TRBD2,CASSFGTSGLGAYNEQFF,TGTGCCAGCAGCTTCGGGACTAGCGGCTTGGGGGCCTACAATGAGCAGTTCTTC
TRBV5-1,TRBJ2-1,once,.,CASSLERSGRGHEQFF,TGCGCCAGTAGCTTGGAACGATCCGGACGGGGACATGAGCAGTTCTTC
TRBV10-1,TRBJ2-5,many,TRBD1,CASSEGGQQETQYF,TGCGCCAGCAGTGAGGGGGGACAGCAAGAGACCCAGTACTTC
TRBV20-1,TRBJ2-3,many,TRBD2,CSAQTTFAGGHTDTQYF,TGCAGTGCGCAAACTACCTTCGCGGGGGGGCACACAGATACGCAGTATTTT
TRBV29-1,TRBJ2-7,many,.,CSAAGGRDSTYEQYF,TGCAGCGCCGCGGGTGGGAGGGACAGTACCTACGAGCAGTACTTC
TRBV30,TRBJ1-1,many,.,CAWRVRGVNTEAFF,TGTGCCTGGAGAGTAAGGGGCGTGAACACTGAAGCTTTCTTT
TRBV10-3,TRBJ2-3,many,TRBD1,CAISAGQGSTDTQYF,TGTGCCATCAGTGCTGGACAGGGGAGCACAGATACGCAGTATTTT
TRBV6-1,TRBJ2-6,many,.,CASRAVSGANVLTF,TGTGCCAGCAGAGCGGTCTCTGGGGCCAACGTCCTGACTTTC
TRBV4-1,TRBJ2-7,.,TRBD2,CASSQVGRVAGGTYEQYF,TGCGCCAGCAGCCAAGTTGGCAGGGTAGCGGGAGGGACCTACGAGCAGTACTTC
TRBV19,TRBJ2-2,many,TRBD2,CASRASGRAHTGELFF,TGTGCCAGTAGGGCTAGCGGGAGGGCCCATACCGGGGAGCTGTTTTTT